The source of this T cell receptor (beta chain) is a study of OX40 agonist ivuxolimab in advanced cancers. Germline CDR1 is ENHRY and CDR2 is SYGVKD. This CDR3 contains 15 residues. J was trimmed by 6 bases and V by 2 bases; bases with no gene match: 6. Repertoires were generated with immunoSEQ multiplex PCR, while TCRdb's copy carries only in-frame clones and drops some. The data contain about 42,000 clones, over 75% of them singletons. This clone showed up just once. J is TRBJ2-3 and V is TRBV10-3; TRBD1 matches at 9 bases. The sequence came from an adult with an advanced solid tumor such as melanoma, head and neck, liver or kidney cancer. The source material was CD4+ or CD8+ T cells sorted from blood, sampled in a trial of the OX40 agonist ivuxolimab. Here the CDR3 DNA reads TGTGCCATCAGTGAGGGACAGGGGATTGCGGATACGCAGTATTTT. As protein: CAISEGQGIADTQYF.